The clone carrying this TCR beta chain rates as medium-sized. As yet, its antigen is unknown. This sample was included in a study of early T cells in non-severe SARS-CoV-2 infection. About the research overall: Investigators sequenced bulk RNA drawn from unsorted whole blood, and chains remained unpaired.

V lost 6 bases and J 4 bases, leaving 9 bases between the germline ends. The CDR3 extends over 11 amino acids. The germline gives CDR1 SQVTM, CDR2 ANQGSEA. General study points: Matching against VDJdb likely underestimated virus-specific expansions, favoring anti-spike CD8.

Unique molecular identifiers were added to individual cDNA molecules. From the 5' RACE reads, TCRdb called clonotypes with MiXCR, one entry per CDR3 protein. The data hold around 21,000 distinct CDR3 sequences, with roughly 4% observed a single time. The sequenced sample was whole blood. The gene calls are TRBV29-1 and TRBJ1-1; D not certain. The TCR originated in an adult who was a healthcare worker with PCR-confirmed SARS-CoV-2 infection or an uninfected control (not recorded which). The CDR3 sequence is CSVPGSTEAFF. In DNA, the CDR3 is TGCAGCGTCCCCGGAAGCACTGAAGCTTTCTTT.